This T cell receptor beta chain was profiled in a study of cytomegalovirus exposure and HLA in healthy donors. General study results and limits: An observed cluster of highly shared sequence variants was recorded as a likely sequencing artifact.

Researchers ran the PCR with 60 Vbeta and 13 Jbeta primers. Only in-frame clones appear in the TCRdb table, and some are missing; sequencing was by immunoSEQ multiplex PCR. The table lists under 200,000 clones, more than 80% of them singletons. Trimming stripped 6 bases from V and 4 bases from J, with 9 bases between. Germline CDR1 reads MNHEY; CDR2 reads SVGAGI. CDR3 length: 13 residues. For this clone: Its specificity is not known.

This sequence was found in a woman in her 30s in good health and CMV-seropositive. V usage is TRBV6-5 and J usage is TRBJ2-2; D gene uncertain. The material sequenced was PBMCs. CDR3 sequence (DNA): TGTGCCAGCAGCCTGAGTGGCACCGGGGAGCTGTTTTTT. Amino acids: CASSLSGTGELFF.